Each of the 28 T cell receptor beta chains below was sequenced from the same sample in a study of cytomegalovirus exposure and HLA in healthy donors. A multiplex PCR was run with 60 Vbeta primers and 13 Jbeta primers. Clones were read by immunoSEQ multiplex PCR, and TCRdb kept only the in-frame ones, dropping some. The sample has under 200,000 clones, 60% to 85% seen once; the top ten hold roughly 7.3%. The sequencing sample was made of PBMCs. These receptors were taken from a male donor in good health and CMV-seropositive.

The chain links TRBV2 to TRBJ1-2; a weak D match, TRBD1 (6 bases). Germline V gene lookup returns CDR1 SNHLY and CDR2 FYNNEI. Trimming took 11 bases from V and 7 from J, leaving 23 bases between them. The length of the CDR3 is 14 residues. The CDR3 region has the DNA TGTGCCGACTCGTTTAACAGGGAAGAGGCTGGCTACACCTTC. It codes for CADSFNREEAGYTF.

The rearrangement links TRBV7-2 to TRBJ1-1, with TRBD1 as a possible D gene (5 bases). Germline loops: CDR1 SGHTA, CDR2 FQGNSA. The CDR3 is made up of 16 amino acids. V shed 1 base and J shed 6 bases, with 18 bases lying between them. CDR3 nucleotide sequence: TGTGCCAGCAGCTTAGGGCGGGGATCCGGAGGGGCTGAAGCTTTCTTT. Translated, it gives CASSLGRGSGGAEAFF.

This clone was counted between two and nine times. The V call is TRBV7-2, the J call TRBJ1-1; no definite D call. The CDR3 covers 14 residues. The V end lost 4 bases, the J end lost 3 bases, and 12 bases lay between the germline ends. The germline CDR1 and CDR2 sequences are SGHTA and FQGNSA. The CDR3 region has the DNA TGTGCCAGCAGCTATCTGGTCGTAGACACTGAAGCTTTCTTT. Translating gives CASSYLVVDTEAFF.

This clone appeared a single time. CDR3 loop: CASSLWPGGTEAFF. The CDR3 nucleotides are TGCGCCAGCAGCTTGTGGCCGGGGGGCACTGAAGCTTTCTTT. V usage is TRBV5-1 and J usage is TRBJ1-1; possibly TRBD1 for D (5 bases). CDR1 is SGHRS and CDR2 is YFSETQ in the germline V gene. The CDR3 runs 14 residues. Trimming stripped 1 base from V and 4 bases from J, with 11 bases between.

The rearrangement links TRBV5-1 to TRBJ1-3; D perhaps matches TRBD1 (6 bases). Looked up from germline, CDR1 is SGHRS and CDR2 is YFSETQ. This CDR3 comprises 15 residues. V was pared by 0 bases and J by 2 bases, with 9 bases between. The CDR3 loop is CASSLEGGTGNTIYF. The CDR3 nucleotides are TGCGCCAGCAGCTTGGAGGGGGGGACTGGAAACACCATATATTTT.

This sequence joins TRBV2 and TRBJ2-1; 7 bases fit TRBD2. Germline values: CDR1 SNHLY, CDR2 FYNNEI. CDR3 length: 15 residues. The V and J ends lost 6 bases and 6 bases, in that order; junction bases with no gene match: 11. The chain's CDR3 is CASSLEVAGLNEQFF. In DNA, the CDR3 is TGTGCCAGCAGCCTTGAGGTAGCGGGCCTCAATGAGCAGTTCTTC.

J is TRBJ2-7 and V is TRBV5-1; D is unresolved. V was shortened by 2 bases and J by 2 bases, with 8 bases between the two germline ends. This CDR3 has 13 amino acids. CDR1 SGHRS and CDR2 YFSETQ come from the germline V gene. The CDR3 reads CASSLEPTYEQYF. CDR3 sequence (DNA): TGCGCCAGCAGCTTAGAGCCGACCTACGAGCAGTACTTC.

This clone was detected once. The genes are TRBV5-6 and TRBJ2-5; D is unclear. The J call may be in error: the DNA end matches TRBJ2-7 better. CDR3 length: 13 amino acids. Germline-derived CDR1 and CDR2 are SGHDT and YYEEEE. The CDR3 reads CASSLTESYEQYF. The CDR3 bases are TGTGCCAGCAGCTTGACAGAATCCTACGAGCAGTACTTC.

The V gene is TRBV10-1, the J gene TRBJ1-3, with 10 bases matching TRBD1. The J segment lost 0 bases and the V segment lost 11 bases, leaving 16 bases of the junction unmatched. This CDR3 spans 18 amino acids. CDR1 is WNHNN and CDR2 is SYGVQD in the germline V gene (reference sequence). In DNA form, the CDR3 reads TGCGCCCGCGACAGGGGGCAAAATGGCTCTCTCTCTGGAAACACCATATATTTT. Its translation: CARDRGQNGSLSGNTIYF.

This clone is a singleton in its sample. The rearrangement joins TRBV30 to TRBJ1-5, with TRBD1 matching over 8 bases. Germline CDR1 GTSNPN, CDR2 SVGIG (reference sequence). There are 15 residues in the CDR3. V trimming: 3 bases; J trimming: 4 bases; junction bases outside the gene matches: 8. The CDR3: CAWSKQGVPNQPQHF. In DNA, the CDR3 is TGTGCCTGGAGCAAACAGGGGGTCCCGAATCAGCCCCAGCATTTT.

CDR3 coding DNA: TGTGCCAGCTCTTCAGTGGGGGGAGAGACCCAGTACTTC. Its protein product is CASSSVGGETQYF. The rearrangement joins TRBV18 to TRBJ2-5; TRBD2 is a possible D gene (6 bases). Looked up from germline, CDR1 is KGHSH and CDR2 is LQKENI. V lost 6 bases and J lost 4, with 12 bases in between. There are 13 residues in the CDR3.

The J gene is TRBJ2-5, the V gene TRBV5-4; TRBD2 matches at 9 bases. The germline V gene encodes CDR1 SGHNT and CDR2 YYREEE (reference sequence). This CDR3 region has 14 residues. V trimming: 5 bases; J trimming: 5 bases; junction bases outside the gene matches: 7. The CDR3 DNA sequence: TGTGCCAGCAGTAGCGGGGGCTTCCCGGAGACCCAGTACTTC. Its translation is CASSSGGFPETQYF.

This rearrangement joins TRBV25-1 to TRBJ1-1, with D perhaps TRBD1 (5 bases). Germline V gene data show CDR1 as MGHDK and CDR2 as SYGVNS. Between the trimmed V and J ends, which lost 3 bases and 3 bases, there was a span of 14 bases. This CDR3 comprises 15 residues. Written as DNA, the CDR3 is TGTGCCAGCAGTGACCCTCGGGGGGGTGACACTGAAGCTTTCTTT. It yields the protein CASSDPRGGDTEAFF.

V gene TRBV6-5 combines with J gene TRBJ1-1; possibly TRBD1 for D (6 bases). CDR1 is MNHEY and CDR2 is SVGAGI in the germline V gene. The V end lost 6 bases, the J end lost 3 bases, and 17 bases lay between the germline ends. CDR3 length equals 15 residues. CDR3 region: CASSRPAKGDTEAFF. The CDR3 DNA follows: TGTGCCAGCAGCCGTCCGGCGAAGGGGGACACTGAAGCTTTCTTT.

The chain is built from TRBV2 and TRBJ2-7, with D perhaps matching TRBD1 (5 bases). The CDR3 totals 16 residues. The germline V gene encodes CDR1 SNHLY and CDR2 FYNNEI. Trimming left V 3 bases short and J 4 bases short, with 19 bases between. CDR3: CASSDKTGAIRYEQYF. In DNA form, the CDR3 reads TGTGCCAGCAGTGACAAAACTGGGGCAATAAGGTACGAGCAGTACTTC.

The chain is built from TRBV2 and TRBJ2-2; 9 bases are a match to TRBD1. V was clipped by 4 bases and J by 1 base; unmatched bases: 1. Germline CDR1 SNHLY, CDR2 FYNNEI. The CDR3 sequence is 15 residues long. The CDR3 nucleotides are TGTGCCAGCAGTGGGGGACAGGGGAACACCGGGGAGCTGTTTTTT. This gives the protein CASSGGQGNTGELFF.

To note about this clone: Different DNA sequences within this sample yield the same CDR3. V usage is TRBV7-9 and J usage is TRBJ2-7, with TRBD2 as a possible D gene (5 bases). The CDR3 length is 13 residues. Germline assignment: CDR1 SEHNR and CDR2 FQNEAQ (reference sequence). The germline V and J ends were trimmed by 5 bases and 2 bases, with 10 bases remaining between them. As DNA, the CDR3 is TGTGCCAGCAGCCCGGGCGGGCCCTACGAGCAGTACTTC. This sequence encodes CASSPGGPYEQYF.

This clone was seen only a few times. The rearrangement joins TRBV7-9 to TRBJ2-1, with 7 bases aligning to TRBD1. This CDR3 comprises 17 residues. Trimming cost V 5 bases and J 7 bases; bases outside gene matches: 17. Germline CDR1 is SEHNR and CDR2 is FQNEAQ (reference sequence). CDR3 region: CASSRILSVGQANEQFF. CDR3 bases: TGTGCCAGCAGCCGTATACTCTCTGTAGGACAGGCTAATGAGCAGTTCTTC.

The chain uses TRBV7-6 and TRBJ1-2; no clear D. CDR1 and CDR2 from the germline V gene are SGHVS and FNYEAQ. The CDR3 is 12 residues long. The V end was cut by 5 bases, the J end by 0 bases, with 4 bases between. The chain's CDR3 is CASSPANYGYTF. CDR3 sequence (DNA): TGTGCCAGCAGCCCGGCTAACTATGGCTACACCTTC.

The CDR3 DNA reads TGTGCCTGGGCAGGTGTCGGGACAGCTAATAATTCACCCCTCCACTTT. Protein product: CAWAGVGTANNSPLHF. The chain uses TRBV30 and TRBJ1-6, with 7 bases that match TRBD1. The V gene's germline CDR1 is GTSNPN and CDR2 SVGIG (reference sequence). V was pared by 5 bases and J by 5 bases, with 12 bases of the junction left unmatched. The CDR3 spans 16 residues.

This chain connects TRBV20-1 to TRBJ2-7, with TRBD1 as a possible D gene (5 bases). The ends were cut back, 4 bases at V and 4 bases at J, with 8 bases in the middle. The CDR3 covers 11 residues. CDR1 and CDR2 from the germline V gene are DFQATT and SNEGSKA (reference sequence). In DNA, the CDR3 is TGCAGTGCTACCAAGGGGTACGAGCAGTACTTC. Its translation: CSATKGYEQYF.

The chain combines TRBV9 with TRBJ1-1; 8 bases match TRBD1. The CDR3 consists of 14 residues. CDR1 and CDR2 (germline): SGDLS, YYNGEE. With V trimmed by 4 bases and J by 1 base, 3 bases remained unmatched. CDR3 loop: CASSKGQENTEAFF. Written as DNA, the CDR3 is TGTGCCAGCAGCAAGGGACAGGAGAACACTGAAGCTTTCTTT.

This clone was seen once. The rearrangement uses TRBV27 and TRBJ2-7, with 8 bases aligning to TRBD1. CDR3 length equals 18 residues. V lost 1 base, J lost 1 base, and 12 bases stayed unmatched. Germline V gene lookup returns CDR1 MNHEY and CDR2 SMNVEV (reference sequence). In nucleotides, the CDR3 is TGTGCCAGCAGTTTATATCGAACGCCGACAGGGGCATCCTACGAGCAGTACTTC. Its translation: CASSLYRTPTGASYEQYF.

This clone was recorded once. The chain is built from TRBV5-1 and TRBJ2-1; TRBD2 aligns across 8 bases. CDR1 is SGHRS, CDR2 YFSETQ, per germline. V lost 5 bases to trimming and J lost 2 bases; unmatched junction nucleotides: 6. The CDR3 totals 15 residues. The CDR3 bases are TGCGCCAGCAGAGGCAGCGGGGGTACCTACAATGAGCAGTTCTTC. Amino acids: CASRGSGGTYNEQFF.

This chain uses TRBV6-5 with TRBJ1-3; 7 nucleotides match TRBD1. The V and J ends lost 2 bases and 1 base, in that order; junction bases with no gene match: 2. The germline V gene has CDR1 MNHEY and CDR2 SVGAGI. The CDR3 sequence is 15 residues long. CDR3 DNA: TGTGCCAGCAGTTACGCGGGACAGTCTGGAAACACCATATATTTT. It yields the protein CASSYAGQSGNTIYF.

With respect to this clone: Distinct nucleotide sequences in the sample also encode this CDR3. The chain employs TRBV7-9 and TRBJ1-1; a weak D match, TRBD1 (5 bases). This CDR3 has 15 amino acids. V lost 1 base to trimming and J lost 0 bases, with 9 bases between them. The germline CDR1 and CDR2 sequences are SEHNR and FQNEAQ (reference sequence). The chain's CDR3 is CASSLEGALNTEAFF. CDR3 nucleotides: TGTGCCAGCAGCTTAGAAGGGGCTCTGAACACTGAAGCTTTCTTT.

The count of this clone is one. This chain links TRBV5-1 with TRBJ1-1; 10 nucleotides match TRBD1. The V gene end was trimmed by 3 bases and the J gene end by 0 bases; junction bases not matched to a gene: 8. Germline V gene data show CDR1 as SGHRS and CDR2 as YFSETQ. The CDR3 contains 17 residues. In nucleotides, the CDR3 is TGCGCCAGCAGCTATGACAGGGGGCGAACTTTGAACACTGAAGCTTTCTTT. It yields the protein CASSYDRGRTLNTEAFF.

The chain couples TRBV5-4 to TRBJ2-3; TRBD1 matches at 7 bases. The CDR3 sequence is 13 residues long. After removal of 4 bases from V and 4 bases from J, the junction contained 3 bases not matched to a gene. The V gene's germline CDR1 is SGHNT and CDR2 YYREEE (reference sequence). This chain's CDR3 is CASSVQGADTQYF. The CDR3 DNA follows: TGTGCCAGCAGCGTTCAGGGGGCAGATACGCAGTATTTT. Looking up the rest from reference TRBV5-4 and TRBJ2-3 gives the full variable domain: ETGVTQSPTHLIKTRGQQVTLRCSSQSGHNTVSWYQQALGQGPQFIFQYYREEENGRGNFPPRFSGLQFPNYSSELNVNALELDDSALYLCASSVQGADTQYFGPGTRLTVL.